This T cell receptor beta chain was recorded in a study of blood T cells in healthy people across ages. General study points: A roughly linear age-dependent decrease characterized TCR beta diversity per million T cells.

CDR1 and CDR2 from the germline V gene are SGHRS and YFSETQ. CDR3 length: 15 amino acids. To note about this clonotype: Its antigen remains unidentified.

A second PCR, run for 7 to 11 cycles, used a sample-barcoded 5' primer plus a J-beta primer mix. A single record per CDR3 protein comes from TCRdb applying MiXCR to the 5' RACE reads. Of 800,000 or so distinct CDR3 sequences listed, around two thirds are singletons. The sequencing input was blood. This sequence joins TRBV5-1 and TRBJ2-5, with TRBD2 as a possible D gene (6 bases). Near its end, the DNA agrees better with TRBJ2-4, so the J call may be wrong. The TCR originated in a man aged 25 to 40 in good health. CDR3 residues: CASSSGRAVGSIQYF. The CDR3 DNA follows: TGCGCCAGCAGCTCGGGACGAGCGGTCGGGAGCATTCAGTACTTC.